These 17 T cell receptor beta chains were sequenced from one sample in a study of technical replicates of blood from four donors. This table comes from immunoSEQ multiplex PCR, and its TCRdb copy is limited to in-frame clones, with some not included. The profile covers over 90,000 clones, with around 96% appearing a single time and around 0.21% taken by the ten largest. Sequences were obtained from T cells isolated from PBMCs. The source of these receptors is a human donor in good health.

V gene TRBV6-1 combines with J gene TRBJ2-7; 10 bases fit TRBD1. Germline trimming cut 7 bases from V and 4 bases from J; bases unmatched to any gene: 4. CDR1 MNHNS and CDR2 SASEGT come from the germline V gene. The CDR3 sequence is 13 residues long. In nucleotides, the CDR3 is TGTGCCAGCACCTGGGACAGGGGATACGAGCAGTACTTC. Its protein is CASTWDRGYEQYF.

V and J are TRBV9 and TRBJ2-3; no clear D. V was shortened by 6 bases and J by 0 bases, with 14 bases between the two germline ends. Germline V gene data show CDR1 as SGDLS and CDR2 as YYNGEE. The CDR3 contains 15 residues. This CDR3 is CASTQWASSTDTQYF. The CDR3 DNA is TGTGCCAGCACCCAATGGGCCTCAAGCACAGATACGCAGTATTTT.

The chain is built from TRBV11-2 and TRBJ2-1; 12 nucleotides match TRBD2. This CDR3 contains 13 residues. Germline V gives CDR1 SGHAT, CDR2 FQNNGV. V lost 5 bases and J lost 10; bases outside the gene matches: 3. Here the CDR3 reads CASSPGLAGEQFF. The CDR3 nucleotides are TGTGCCAGCAGCCCCGGACTAGCGGGAGAGCAGTTCTTC.

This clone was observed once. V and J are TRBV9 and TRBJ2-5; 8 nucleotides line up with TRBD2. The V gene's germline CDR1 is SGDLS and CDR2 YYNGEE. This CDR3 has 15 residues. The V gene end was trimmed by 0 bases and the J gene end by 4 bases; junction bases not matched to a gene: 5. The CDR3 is CASSVAGGWAETQYF. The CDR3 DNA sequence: TGTGCCAGCAGCGTAGCGGGGGGGTGGGCAGAGACCCAGTACTTC.

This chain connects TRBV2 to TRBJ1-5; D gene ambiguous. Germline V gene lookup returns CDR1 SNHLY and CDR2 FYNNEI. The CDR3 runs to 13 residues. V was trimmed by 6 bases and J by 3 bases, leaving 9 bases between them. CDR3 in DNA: TGTGCCAGCAGCCCCCCCCTCAATCAGCCCCAGCATTTT. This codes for CASSPPLNQPQHF.

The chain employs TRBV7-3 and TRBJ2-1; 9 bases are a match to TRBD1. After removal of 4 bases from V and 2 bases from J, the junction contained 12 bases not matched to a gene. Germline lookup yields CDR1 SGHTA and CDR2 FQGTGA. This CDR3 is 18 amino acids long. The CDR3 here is CASSSAPGQGSPYNEQFF. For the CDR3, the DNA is TGTGCCAGCAGCTCAGCACCGGGACAGGGTTCCCCCTACAATGAGCAGTTCTTC. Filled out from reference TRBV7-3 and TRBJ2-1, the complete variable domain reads GAGVSQTPSNKVTEKGKYVELRCDPISGHTALYWYRQSLGQGPEFLIYFQGTGAADDSGLPNDRFFAVRPEGSVSTLKIQRTERGDSAVYLCASSSAPGQGSPYNEQFFGPGTRLTVL.

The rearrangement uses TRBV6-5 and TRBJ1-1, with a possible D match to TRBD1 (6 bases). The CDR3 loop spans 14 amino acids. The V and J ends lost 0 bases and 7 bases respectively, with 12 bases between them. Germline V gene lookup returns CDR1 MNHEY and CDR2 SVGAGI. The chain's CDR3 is CASSYSTGGVEAFF. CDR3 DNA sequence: TGTGCCAGCAGTTACTCGACGGGGGGCGTTGAAGCTTTCTTT.

The CDR3 DNA reads TGTGCCAGCAGCCTCGGGTGGACATCCGAAGCTTTCTTT. As protein: CASSLGWTSEAFF. The rearrangement uses TRBV13 and TRBJ1-1; D may be TRBD1 (5 bases). This CDR3 has 13 amino acids. Germline loops: CDR1 PRHDT, CDR2 FYEKMQ (reference sequence). Trimming removed 5 bases from V and 8 bases from J, with 15 bases in between.

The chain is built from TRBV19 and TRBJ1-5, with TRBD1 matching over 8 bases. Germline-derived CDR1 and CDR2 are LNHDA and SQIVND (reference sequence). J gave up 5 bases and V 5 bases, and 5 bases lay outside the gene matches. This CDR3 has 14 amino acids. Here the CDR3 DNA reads TGTGCCAGTAGTTACAGGGGGGCTCATCAGCCCCAGCATTTT. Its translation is CASSYRGAHQPQHF.

In DNA form, the CDR3 reads TGTGCCAGCAGTTTATATCCTAGCGGATACACCGGGGAGCTGTTTTTT. Its translation is CASSLYPSGYTGELFF. The genes are TRBV27 and TRBJ2-2, with 7 bases aligning to TRBD2. The V segment lost 1 base and the J segment 3 bases; nucleotides outside the gene matches: 5. Per germline, CDR1 MNHEY and CDR2 SMNVEV (reference sequence). The length of the CDR3 is 16 residues.

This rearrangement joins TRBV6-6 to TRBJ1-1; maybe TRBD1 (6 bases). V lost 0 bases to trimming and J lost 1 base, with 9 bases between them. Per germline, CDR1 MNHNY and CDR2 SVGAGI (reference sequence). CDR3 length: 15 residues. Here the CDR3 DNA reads TGTGCCAGCAGTTACTCCCAGGGGAGGAACACTGAAGCTTTCTTT. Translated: CASSYSQGRNTEAFF.

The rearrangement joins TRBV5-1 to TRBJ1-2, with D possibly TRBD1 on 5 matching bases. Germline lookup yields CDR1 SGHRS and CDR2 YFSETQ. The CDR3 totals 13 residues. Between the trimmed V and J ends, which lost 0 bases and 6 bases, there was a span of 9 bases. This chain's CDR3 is CASSLGGGDGYTF. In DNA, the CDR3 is TGCGCCAGCAGCTTGGGAGGAGGGGATGGCTACACCTTC.

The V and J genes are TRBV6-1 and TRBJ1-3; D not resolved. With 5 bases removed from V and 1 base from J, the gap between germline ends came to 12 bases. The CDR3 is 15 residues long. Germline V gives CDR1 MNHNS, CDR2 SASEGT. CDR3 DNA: TGTGCCAGCAGTTTCCGAGTGCGGTCTGGAAACACCATATATTTT. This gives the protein CASSFRVRSGNTIYF.

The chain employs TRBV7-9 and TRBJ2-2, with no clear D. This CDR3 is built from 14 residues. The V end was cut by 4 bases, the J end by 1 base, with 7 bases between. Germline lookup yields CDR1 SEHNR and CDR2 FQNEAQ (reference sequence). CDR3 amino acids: CASSSSGNTGELFF. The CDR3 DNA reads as TGTGCCAGCAGCTCGTCGGGGAACACCGGGGAGCTGTTTTTT.

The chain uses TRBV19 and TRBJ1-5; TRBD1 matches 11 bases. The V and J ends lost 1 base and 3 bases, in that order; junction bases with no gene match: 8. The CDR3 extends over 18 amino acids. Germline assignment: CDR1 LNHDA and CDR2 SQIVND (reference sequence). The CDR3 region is CASSIVRGQGGHNQPQHF. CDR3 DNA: TGTGCCAGTAGTATAGTGAGGGGACAGGGGGGGCACAATCAGCCCCAGCATTTT.

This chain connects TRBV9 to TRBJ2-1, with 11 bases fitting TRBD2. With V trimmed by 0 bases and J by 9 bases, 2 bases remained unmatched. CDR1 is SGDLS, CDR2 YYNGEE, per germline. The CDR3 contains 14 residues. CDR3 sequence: CASSVGTSGGEQFF. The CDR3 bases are TGTGCCAGCAGCGTAGGTACTAGCGGGGGTGAGCAGTTCTTC. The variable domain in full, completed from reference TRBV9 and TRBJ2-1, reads DSGVTQTPKHLITATGQRVTLRCSPRSGDLSVYWYQQSLDQGLQFLIQYYNGEERAKGNILERFSAQQFPDLHSELNLSSLELGDSALYFCASSVGTSGGEQFFGPGTRLTVL.

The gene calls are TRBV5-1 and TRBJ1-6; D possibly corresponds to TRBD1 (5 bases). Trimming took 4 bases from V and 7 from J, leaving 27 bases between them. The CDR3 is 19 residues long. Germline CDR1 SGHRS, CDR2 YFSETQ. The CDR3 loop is CASSPTMGGGTAGNSPLHF. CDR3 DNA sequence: TGCGCCAGCAGCCCGACAATGGGGGGAGGGACCGCGGGCAATTCACCCCTCCACTTT.